This entry lists 31 T cell receptor beta chains sequenced from one sample in a study of blood T cells in healthy people across ages. A second PCR of about 7 to 12 cycles used a sample-barcoded 5' primer and a J-beta primer mix. TCRdb redid the calling of the 5' RACE reads with MiXCR, one entry per CDR3 protein. The sample lists 600,000 to 800,000 distinct CDR3 sequences; over 20% were seen once. Sequencing was carried out using blood. The origin of the receptors is a man between 70 and 80 years old in good health.

Of note for this clonotype: This may arise from a read error, as a much more abundant clone is one base away. The chain employs TRBV6-2 or TRBV6-3 and TRBJ2-5, with D tentatively TRBD2 (6 bases). The better agreement between TRBJ2-7 and the DNA end casts doubt on the J call. This CDR3 spans 14 amino acids. Germline-derived CDR1 and CDR2 are MNHEY and SVGEGT. This chain's CDR3 is CASNPGTLPYEQYF. CDR3 sequence (DNA): TGTGCCAGCAACCCCGGGACTCTACCCTACGAGCAGTACTTC.

Comments on this clonotype: At one end the junction does not follow the germline gene, possibly because of a read error. The J gene is TRBJ2-5, the V gene TRBV9; TRBD2 is a possible D gene (6 bases). Judging by the DNA end, TRBJ2-1 fits better; the J call may be wrong. The CDR3 has 15 residues. CDR1 is SGDLS, CDR2 YYNGEE, per germline. The CDR3 bases are TGTGCCAGCAGCGTAGAGGGGACTGACGTCCATGACCAGTTCTTC. Its protein product is CASSVEGTDVHDQFF.

This clonotype was seen only a few times. The chain recombines TRBV20-1 with TRBJ1-2; 7 nucleotides line up with TRBD1. V dropped 0 bases and J dropped 8; count of bases not matched to a gene: 6. CDR1 is DFQATT and CDR2 is SNEGSKA in the germline V gene (reference sequence). This CDR3 has 13 residues. CDR3 DNA: TGCAGTGCTAGAGAGGACAGGTTCCAGGGCTACACCTTC. It yields the protein CSAREDRFQGYTF.

J is TRBJ2-7 and V is TRBV3-1, with TRBD2 matching over 12 bases. The V gene's germline CDR1 is LGHDT and CDR2 YNNKEL (reference sequence). CDR3 length: 17 residues. V was pared by 4 bases and J by 0 bases, with 7 bases of the junction left unmatched. CDR3: CASSLTSGRWSSYEQYF. DNA of the CDR3: TGTGCCAGCAGCCTTACTAGCGGGAGGTGGAGCTCCTACGAGCAGTACTTC.

Comments on this clonotype: The junction does not match germline at one end; this may be a read error. The J gene is TRBJ2-1, the V gene TRBV20-1, with TRBD2 matching 7 bases. This CDR3 has 13 amino acids. Germline V lookup: CDR1 DFQATT, CDR2 SNEGSKA (reference sequence). The CDR3 bases are TGCAGTGCGGGCGGGAGCTCCTACAGTGAGCAGTTCTTC. It encodes CSAGGSSYSEQFF.

The CDR3 sequence: CSARPLSTSGNIQYF. CDR3 DNA: TGCAGTGCCAGACCCCTCTCGACTAGCGGAAACATTCAGTACTTC. The chain joins TRBV20-1 to TRBJ2-4, with 9 bases that match TRBD2. The V gene end was trimmed by 6 bases and the J gene end by 6 bases; junction bases not matched to a gene: 12. Germline values: CDR1 DFQATT, CDR2 SNEGSKA (reference sequence). The CDR3 is 15 residues long.

In its sample, this clonotype was seen a few times. This chain uses TRBV20-1 with TRBJ2-3; 7 bases line up with TRBD2. This CDR3 is built from 12 residues. The germline V gene has CDR1 DFQATT and CDR2 SNEGSKA (reference sequence). J was trimmed by 7 bases and V by 4 bases; bases with no gene match: 5. Here the CDR3 reads CSATGGKYTQYF. The CDR3 DNA sequence: TGCAGTGCTACGGGGGGTAAATATACGCAGTATTTT.

There are a few counts of this clonotype. The chain joins TRBV20-1 to TRBJ1-6; no definite D call. CDR1 is DFQATT, CDR2 SNEGSKA, per germline (reference sequence). The length of the CDR3 is 15 residues. The V end was cut by 0 bases, the J end by 3 bases, with 9 bases between. DNA of the CDR3: TGCAGTGCTAGAGATTCAAGGCTCTATAATTCACCCCTCCACTTT. It encodes CSARDSRLYNSPLHF.

The genes are TRBV10-3 and TRBJ1-4; weak D call: TRBD1 (5 bases). The V end was cut by 9 bases, the J end by 3 bases, with 11 bases between. CDR3 size: 13 residues. Germline lookup yields CDR1 ENHRY and CDR2 SYGVKD. In DNA, the CDR3 is TGTGCCATTAGGGCAGGGCCTAATGAAAAACTGTTTTTT. It specifies CAIRAGPNEKLFF.

Points on this clonotype: A junction boundary mismatches the germline segment, possibly from a read error. The chain employs TRBV15 and TRBJ2-1; D assignment may be TRBD1 or TRBD2 (5 bases each). The end of the DNA aligns better with TRBJ2-5, so the J call may be wrong. The CDR3 contains 15 residues. The germline V gene has CDR1 LNHNV and CDR2 YYDKDF (reference sequence). DNA for the CDR3: TGTGCCACCAGCAGAGTGGGACGGGATCAAGAGGCCCAGTACTTC. Translating gives CATSRVGRDQEAQYF.

This clonotype has a handful of counts. V usage is TRBV6-5 and J usage is TRBJ1-6; D may be TRBD1 (6 bases). Germline V CDR1 and CDR2: MNHEY, SVGAGI. Trimming cost V 0 bases and J 6 bases, with 12 bases left between them. The CDR3 extends over 16 amino acids. Here the CDR3 reads CASSYSSLQGNSPLHF. CDR3 bases: TGTGCCAGCAGTTACTCGAGTCTACAGGGTAATTCACCCCTCCACTTT.

The chain carries TRBV24-1 and TRBJ1-2, with TRBD1 matching 8 bases. V lost 7 bases to trimming and J lost 8 bases; unmatched junction nucleotides: 8. The CDR3 consists of 13 residues. Germline V gene data show CDR1 as KGHDR and CDR2 as SFDVKD. As DNA, the CDR3 is TGTGCCACCAGCGGACAGGGAACTTGGGGCTACACCTTC. Its protein is CATSGQGTWGYTF.

The genes are TRBV4-2 and TRBJ1-5; the D is unclear. Trimming left V 0 bases short and J 4 bases short, with 4 bases between. The length of the CDR3 is 13 residues. From germline, CDR1 is LGHNA and CDR2 YNFKEQ. The CDR3: CASSQDWNQPQHF. CDR3 DNA sequence: TGTGCCAGCAGCCAAGATTGGAATCAGCCCCAGCATTTT.

This clonotype has a handful of counts. A much larger clone is a single base away; this may be a read error. This sequence joins TRBV12-3 or TRBV12-4 and TRBJ2-7; D is possibly TRBD1 (6 bases). The CDR3 is made up of 17 amino acids. For the CDR3, the DNA is TGTGCCGGCAGTTTAGGGGGTCCTGGCGGGTCCTCCTACGAGCAGTACTTC. Translating it yields CAGSLGGPGGSSYEQYF.

This clonotype was recorded many times. The CDR3 reads CASSLGQVPLGQYF. The CDR3 nucleotides are TGCGCCAGCAGCTTGGGACAGGTCCCCTTGGGGCAGTACTTC. V and J are TRBV5-1 and TRBJ2-7, with D maybe TRBD1 (6 bases). The germline gives CDR1 SGHRS, CDR2 YFSETQ. CDR3 size: 14 residues. V dropped 0 bases and J dropped 9 bases, with 16 bases sitting between them.

In this sample, this clonotype turned up a few times. The rearrangement joins TRBV7-2 to TRBJ2-5; perhaps TRBD1 as D (6 bases). Looked up from germline, CDR1 is SGHTA and CDR2 is FQGNSA. The V end lost 6 bases, the J end lost 4 bases, and 18 bases lay between the germline ends. The CDR3 loop spans 15 amino acids. The CDR3 sequence is CASSFYDRPPETQYF. The CDR3 bases are TGTGCCAGCAGTTTTTACGACAGGCCCCCAGAGACCCAGTACTTC.

V gene TRBV13 combines with J gene TRBJ1-2; D possibly corresponds to TRBD1 (5 bases). This CDR3 contains 13 residues. The V gene lost 3 bases and the J gene lost 2 bases, with 7 bases spanning the gap. Germline V CDR1 and CDR2: PRHDT, FYEKMQ (reference sequence). The CDR3 here is CASSFGDNYGYTF. As DNA, the CDR3 is TGTGCCAGCAGCTTTGGGGACAACTATGGCTACACCTTC.

This clonotype showed up just a few times. The chain combines TRBV20-1 with TRBJ2-7; the D gene is possibly TRBD1 (7 bases). The CDR3 totals 13 residues. The germline V and J ends were trimmed by 2 bases and 5 bases, with 13 bases remaining between them. Germline CDR1 and CDR2: DFQATT and SNEGSKA (reference sequence). This CDR3 is CSARPGGWDEQYF. The CDR3 coding sequence is TGCAGTGCTAGACCAGGGGGGTGGGACGAGCAGTACTTC.

This clonotype was seen more than once but under ten times. This chain connects TRBV4-2 to TRBJ2-5; a weak D match, TRBD1 (6 bases). The assigned J gene may be wrong: the sequence end matches TRBJ2-7 better. Germline CDR1 LGHNA, CDR2 YNFKEQ. There are 15 residues in the CDR3. This CDR3 reads CASSQTGTNTYEQYF. CDR3 coding DNA: TGTGCCAGCAGCCAGACCGGGACAAATACCTACGAGCAGTACTTC.

This clonotype was detected once. The CDR3 sequence is CSARDRRGGANEQFF. CDR3 sequence (DNA): TGCAGTGCTAGAGATAGGCGCGGGGGGGCAAATGAGCAGTTCTTC. The chain links TRBV20-1 to TRBJ2-5, with 9 bases identical to TRBD2. TRBJ2-1 explains the end of the DNA better; the J call may be wrong. CDR3 size: 15 residues. Germline CDR1 reads DFQATT; CDR2 reads SNEGSKA (reference sequence).

The table lists this clonotype with many counts. This sequence joins TRBV20-1 and TRBJ2-5, with D unclear. CDR1 and CDR2 (germline): DFQATT, SNEGSKA (reference sequence). The V and J ends lost 3 bases and 3 bases respectively, with 11 bases between them. The length of the CDR3 is 13 residues. The CDR3 loop reads CSASPPLEETQYF. Written as DNA, the CDR3 is TGCAGTGCTAGTCCCCCTCTAGAAGAGACCCAGTACTTC.

This clonotype was seen a handful of times. Here the CDR3 reads CASSLSLVYSGNTIYF. The CDR3 nucleotides are TGCGCCAGCAGCTTGTCTTTGGTCTACTCTGGAAACACCATATATTTT. This sequence joins TRBV5-1 and TRBJ1-3; no reliable D call. The V gene lost 1 base and the J gene lost 0 bases, with 11 bases spanning the gap. The CDR3 totals 16 residues. Per the germline V gene, CDR1 is SGHRS and CDR2 is YFSETQ.

The rearrangement links TRBV20-1 to TRBJ2-5; TRBD1 matches at 12 bases. The ends lost 3 bases at V and 2 bases at J; junction bases unmatched: 4. CDR3 length equals 15 residues. Germline loops: CDR1 DFQATT, CDR2 SNEGSKA (reference sequence). CDR3 in DNA: TGCAGTGCTAGCGGGGACAGGGGGCATCAAGAGACCCAGTACTTC. Residues: CSASGDRGHQETQYF.

J is TRBJ2-7 and V is TRBV29-1; TRBD1 agrees at 8 bases. CDR1 and CDR2 (germline): SQVTM, ANQGSEA. Trimming cost V 1 base and J 5 bases; bases outside gene matches: 13. This CDR3 has 16 amino acids. CDR3 sequence reads: CSVEGGVGQGVHEQYF. Here the CDR3 DNA reads TGCAGCGTTGAAGGAGGCGTAGGACAGGGTGTACACGAGCAGTACTTC.

This clonotype was seen a few times. CDR3 in amino acids: CASTGFGGQPQHF. CDR3 bases: TGTGCCAGCACGGGGTTTGGTGGTCAGCCCCAGCATTTT. V is TRBV2 and J is TRBJ1-5; D ambiguous. Trimming left V 7 bases short and J 6 bases short, with 13 bases between. The CDR3 consists of 13 residues. The germline gives CDR1 SNHLY, CDR2 FYNNEI.

This rearrangement joins TRBV6-5 to TRBJ2-1; D is perhaps TRBD2 (6 bases). This CDR3 has 14 residues. Germline V gene data show CDR1 as MNHEY and CDR2 as SVGAGI. The V gene lost 4 bases and the J gene lost 6 bases, with 13 bases spanning the gap. In nucleotides, the CDR3 is TGTGCCAGCAGTTCGGAGGGCCGGGGCAATGAGCAGTTCTTC. Translation: CASSSEGRGNEQFF.

About this clonotype itself: A junction boundary mismatches the germline segment, possibly from a read error. The rearrangement joins TRBV28 to TRBJ2-5, with D unresolved. The DNA end favors TRBJ2-7, so the J call may be wrong. Looked up from germline, CDR1 is MDHEN and CDR2 is SYDVKM. The length of the CDR3 is 12 residues. The CDR3 nucleotides read TGTGCCGGCAGTCCGAGTTTCTACGAGCAGTACTTC. Translating gives CAGSPSFYEQYF.

The sample holds many counts of this clonotype. The V and J genes are TRBV20-1 and TRBJ2-7, with a weak D call TRBD2 (6 bases). V shed 6 bases and J shed 0 bases, with 15 bases lying between them. The germline gives CDR1 DFQATT, CDR2 SNEGSKA (reference sequence). The CDR3 sequence is 14 residues long. CDR3 loop: CSARRDASSYEQYF. Written as DNA, the CDR3 is TGCAGTGCAAGGAGGGACGCCTCCTCCTACGAGCAGTACTTC.

This clonotype was detected ten times or more. CDR3 DNA sequence: TGCAGTGCTAGGGATGGACTGTCGGTTGCAGAGACCCAGTACTTC. It specifies CSARDGLSVAETQYF. This chain connects TRBV20-1 to TRBJ2-5; possible D gene TRBD2, 5 bases. Germline loops: CDR1 DFQATT, CDR2 SNEGSKA (reference sequence). The CDR3 consists of 15 residues. The V end lost 3 bases, the J end lost 4 bases, and 18 bases lay between the germline ends.

The chain links TRBV12-3 or TRBV12-4 to TRBJ2-7, with 7 bases fitting TRBD2. The length of the CDR3 is 16 residues. V was clipped by 3 bases and J by 5 bases; unmatched bases: 13. CDR3 in DNA: TGTGCCAGCAGTTTGGGAGGGGCCCACCGGCCCCACGAGCAGTACTTC. The encoded protein is CASSLGGAHRPHEQYF.

This clonotype was observed a few times. The chain is built from TRBV20-1 and TRBJ2-5; 9 bases line up with TRBD1. The better agreement between TRBJ2-1 and the DNA end casts doubt on the J call. The germline V gene has CDR1 DFQATT and CDR2 SNEGSKA (reference sequence). The CDR3 is made up of 14 amino acids. The CDR3 nucleotides read TGCAGTGCTAGTTGGGACAGGGTCGACAATGAGCAGTTCTTC. Translated: CSASWDRVDNEQFF.